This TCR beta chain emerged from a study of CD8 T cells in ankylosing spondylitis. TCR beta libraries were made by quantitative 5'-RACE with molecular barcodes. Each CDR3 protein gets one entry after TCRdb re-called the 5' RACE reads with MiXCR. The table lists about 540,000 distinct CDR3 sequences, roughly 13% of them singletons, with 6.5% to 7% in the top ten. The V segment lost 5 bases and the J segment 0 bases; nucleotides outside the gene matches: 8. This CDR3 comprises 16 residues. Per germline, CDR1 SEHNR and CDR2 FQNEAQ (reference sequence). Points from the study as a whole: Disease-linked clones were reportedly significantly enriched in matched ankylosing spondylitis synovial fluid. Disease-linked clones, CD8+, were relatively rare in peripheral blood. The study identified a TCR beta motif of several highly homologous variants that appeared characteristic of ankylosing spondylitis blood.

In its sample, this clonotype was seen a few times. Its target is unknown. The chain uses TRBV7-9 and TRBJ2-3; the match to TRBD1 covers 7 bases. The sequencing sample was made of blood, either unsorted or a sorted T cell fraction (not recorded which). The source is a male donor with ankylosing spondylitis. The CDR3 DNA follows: TGTGCCAGCAGCAAGCCCAGGGGGTCGAGCACAGATACGCAGTATTTT. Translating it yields CASSKPRGSSTDTQYF.